This T cell receptor beta chain appears in the sequencing data of a study of identical twins. Overall study results and limits: Models, which agreed with sharing between unrelated individuals, nonetheless underestimated the out-of-frame TCR alpha sharing seen in monozygotic twins.

Germline CDR1 is KGHSY and CDR2 is FQNENV. J lost 3 bases, V lost 4 bases, and 1 base had no gene match. CDR3 size: 14 residues. TCRdb passed the 5' RACE reads through MiXCR, listing each CDR3 protein once. The data contain 500,000 to 600,000 distinct CDR3 sequences, about 20% of them singletons. Notes on this clonotype: Its specificity is not known.

This same sample was also part of a study on T cells expressing NK-cell markers.

Material for sequencing was CD4+ T cells sorted from blood. This chain links TRBV16 with TRBJ2-2; the match to TRBD1 covers 8 bases. This sequence was found in a woman between 18 and 29 years old in good health. In DNA, the CDR3 is TGTGCCAGCAGCCGACAGGGGCACACCGGGGAGCTGTTTTTT. It encodes CASSRQGHTGELFF.